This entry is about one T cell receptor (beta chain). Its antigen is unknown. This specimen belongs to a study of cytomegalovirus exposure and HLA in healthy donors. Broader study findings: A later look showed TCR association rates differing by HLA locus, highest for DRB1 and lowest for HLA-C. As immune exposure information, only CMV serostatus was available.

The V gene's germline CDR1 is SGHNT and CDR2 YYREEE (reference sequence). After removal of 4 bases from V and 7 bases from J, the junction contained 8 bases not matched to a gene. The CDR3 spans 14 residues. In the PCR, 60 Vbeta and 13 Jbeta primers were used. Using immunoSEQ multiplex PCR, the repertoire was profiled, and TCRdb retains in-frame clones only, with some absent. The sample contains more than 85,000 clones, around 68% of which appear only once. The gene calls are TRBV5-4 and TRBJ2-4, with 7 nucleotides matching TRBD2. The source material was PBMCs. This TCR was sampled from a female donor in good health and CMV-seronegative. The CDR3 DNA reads TGTGCCAGCAGCCCGCAGCGGGATCTGAACATTCAGTACTTC. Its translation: CASSPQRDLNIQYF.